This TCR beta chain was documented in a study of T-cell memory formation after mild COVID-19. At the level of the study: The study found TCR clusters largely donor specific.

CDR1 SGHRS and CDR2 YFSETQ come from the germline V gene. V dropped 0 bases and J dropped 5 bases, with 17 bases sitting between them. The CDR3 runs 16 residues. TCRdb itself ran the 5' RACE reads through MiXCR, one entry per CDR3 protein. Here the sample spans about 430,000 distinct CDR3 sequences, 24% being singletons. A few counts support this clonotype. The chain combines TRBV5-1 with TRBJ1-2; D might be TRBD1 (5 bases). The sample consisted of PBMCs or a T cell subset sorted from them (not recorded which). The receptor's source is an adult woman who had mild COVID-19 (a few samples of this study predate the infection). Cell type and time point are not known. The CDR3 sequence is CASSLELYDSLYGYTF. CDR3 DNA sequence: TGCGCCAGCAGCTTGGAGCTCTATGACAGTTTATATGGCTACACCTTC. The full variable domain, completed using reference TRBV5-1 and TRBJ1-2, is KAGVTQTPRYLIKTRGQQVTLSCSPISGHRSVSWYQQTPGQGLQFLFEYFSETQRNKGNFPGRFSGRQFSNSRSEMNVSTLELGDSALYLCASSLELYDSLYGYTFGSGTRLTVV.